This record concerns one T cell receptor (beta chain) sequence. Its cognate antigen is unknown. The source of the sample is a study of post-analysis software for immune sequencing data. Findings of the study overall: The F measure placed samples prepared in the same batch into strongly shared clusters. TRBV segments more frequent in patients than in controls numbered about 5 and included TRBV5-6, TRBV5-1 and TRBV20-1.

V was shortened by 7 bases and J by 0 bases, with 13 bases between the two germline ends. Germline V CDR1 and CDR2: SQVTM, ANQGSEA. The CDR3 spans 14 residues. Sequencing libraries made from TCR beta cDNA carried unique molecular identifiers. About 460,000 cDNA molecules were obtained from around 1 to 10 million T cells. TCRdb re-called the PCR reads through MiXCR, storing one row per CDR3 protein. There are over 250,000 distinct CDR3 sequences in the sample; 35% to 40% occur only once, and roughly 4.8% lies in the top ten. The specimen sequenced was blood. This clonotype originated in a girl under 18 with multiple sclerosis. The rearrangement links TRBV29-1 to TRBJ2-1; no clear D gene. The CDR3 region is CSALLGISYNEQFF. The CDR3 DNA is TGCAGCGCACTACTGGGAATCTCCTACAATGAGCAGTTCTTC.